The 23 T cell receptor beta chains below come from one sample, sequenced in a study of T cells in Graves' hyperthyroidism and ophthalmopathy. Amplification yielded TCR beta CDR3 regions, with RNA transcripts as the source. HTBI primers were the set used in a first-round RT-PCR of the TCR CDR3. TCRdb recomputed calls from the multiplex PCR reads with MiXCR, one row per CDR3 protein. The sample lists under 800,000 distinct CDR3 sequences; 14% were seen once. Sequencing was performed on blood. The receptors here all came from a woman under 30 with Graves' hyperthyroidism.

This clonotype was counted a few times. V gene TRBV9 combines with J gene TRBJ1-2; D not resolved. The CDR3 sequence is 13 residues long. Looked up from germline, CDR1 is SGDLS and CDR2 is YYNGEE. V lost 1 base, J lost 3 bases, and 7 bases lay in between. The CDR3 region is CASSVKSDYGYTF. DNA for the CDR3: TGTGCCAGCAGCGTAAAATCGGACTATGGCTACACCTTC. Filled out from reference TRBV9 and TRBJ1-2, the complete variable domain reads DSGVTQTPKHLITATGQRVTLRCSPRSGDLSVYWYQQSLDQGLQFLIQYYNGEERAKGNILERFSAQQFPDLHSELNLSSLELGDSALYFCASSVKSDYGYTFGSGTRLTVV.

The chain is built from TRBV6-1 and TRBJ2-3; TRBD2 matches 11 bases. The trim removed 6 bases at V and 2 bases at J, leaving 13 bases unmatched. Germline CDR1 reads MNHNS; CDR2 reads SASEGT. The CDR3 has 18 amino acids. In DNA, the CDR3 is TGTGCCAGCAGGTCTACTAGCGGGAGCTTCGGCGTCACAGATACGCAGTATTTT. Its translation is CASRSTSGSFGVTDTQYF.

This clonotype was detected a few times. This rearrangement joins TRBV12-3 or TRBV12-4 to TRBJ2-7; D perhaps matches TRBD1 (6 bases). The CDR3 covers 13 residues. Trimming took off 6 bases at V and 6 bases at J, with 15 bases between the two ends. CDR3 protein: CASRKQGSGEQYF. DNA of the CDR3: TGTGCCAGCAGGAAACAGGGATCGGGCGAGCAGTACTTC.

This clonotype was seen many times. The V gene is TRBV20-1, the J gene TRBJ2-5, with D possibly called TRBD1 or TRBD2 (5 bases each). The CDR3 spans 11 residues. The germline V gene encodes CDR1 DFQATT and CDR2 SNEGSKA (reference sequence). V was trimmed by 4 bases and J by 5 bases, leaving 8 bases between them. The CDR3 region has the DNA TGCAGTGCTAACGAGGGGGAGACCCAGTACTTC. Translated: CSANEGETQYF.

This sequence joins TRBV12-3 or TRBV12-4 and TRBJ2-7, with 7 bases fitting TRBD1. The ends lost 0 bases at V and 2 bases at J; junction bases unmatched: 13. This CDR3 region has 18 residues. The CDR3 reads CASSLANTRTGAPYEQYF. As DNA, the CDR3 is TGTGCCAGCAGTTTAGCCAATACTCGAACAGGGGCCCCCTACGAGCAGTACTTC.

In this sample, this clonotype turned up many times. This sequence joins TRBV18 and TRBJ2-1; 9 nucleotides align to TRBD2. The CDR3 spans 15 residues. Per the germline V gene, CDR1 is KGHSH and CDR2 is LQKENI. The ends lost 4 bases at V and 2 bases at J; junction bases unmatched: 3. CDR3 bases: TGTGCCAGCTCACTGACTAGCGGTCCCTACAATGAGCAGTTCTTC. It yields the protein CASSLTSGPYNEQFF.

This clonotype was seen many times. The chain joins TRBV12-3 or TRBV12-4 to TRBJ2-7; 12 bases match TRBD2. The junction had 9 bases not matched to a gene; V was cut back by 6 bases and J by 9 bases. This CDR3 is built from 14 residues. CDR3 sequence (DNA): TGTGCCAGCAGCCTGACTAGCGGGAGTGATCGGCAGTACTTC. It yields the protein CASSLTSGSDRQYF.

This clonotype was seen only a few times. J is TRBJ1-5 and V is TRBV19, with 10 bases identical to TRBD1. The V segment lost 8 bases and the J segment 6 bases; nucleotides outside the gene matches: 4. The CDR3 is 13 amino acids. CDR1 and CDR2 (germline): LNHDA, SQIVND (reference sequence). The chain's CDR3 is CASSDRGLQPQHF. CDR3 DNA sequence: TGTGCCAGTTCTGACAGGGGGCTTCAGCCCCAGCATTTT.

This chain links TRBV14 with TRBJ1-3; no clear D gene. This CDR3 region has 14 residues. The V end lost 2 bases, the J end lost 1 base, and 6 bases lay between the germline ends. Germline V gene sequence: CDR1 SGHDN, CDR2 FVKESK. Written as DNA, the CDR3 is TGTGCCAGCAGCCAACTGATATCTGGAAACACCATATATTTT. The encoded protein is CASSQLISGNTIYF. Together with reference TRBV14 and TRBJ1-3, the CDR3 gives the full variable domain: EAGVTQFPSHSVIEKGQTVTLRCDPISGHDNLYWYRRVMGKEIKFLLHFVKESKQDESGMPNNRFLAERTGGTYSTLKVQPAELEDSGVYFCASSQLISGNTIYFGEGSWLTVV.

This clonotype was detected ten times or more. The V gene is TRBV10-3, the J gene TRBJ2-1, with D uncertain. Germline V CDR1 and CDR2: ENHRY, SYGVKD. V shed 6 bases and J shed 0 bases, with 6 bases lying between them. This CDR3 is built from 13 residues. The CDR3, as DNA: TGTGCCATCAGAGCTAGCTCCTACAATGAGCAGTTCTTC. The encoded protein is CAIRASSYNEQFF.

The V and J genes are TRBV20-1 and TRBJ1-2; D may be TRBD1 (5 bases). Germline lookup yields CDR1 DFQATT and CDR2 SNEGSKA (reference sequence). This CDR3 has 15 residues. V was cut by 2 bases and J by 7 bases, with 20 bases left in between. The CDR3 here is CSARLVRGSSGGYTF. CDR3 nucleotide sequence: TGCAGTGCTAGACTCGTACGGGGGTCGTCGGGTGGCTACACCTTC.

This clonotype was observed at least ten times. The chain employs TRBV28 and TRBJ1-5, with a weak D call TRBD1 (5 bases). CDR3 length: 16 residues. The ends were cut back, 4 bases at V and 0 bases at J, with 13 bases in the middle. Per the germline V gene, CDR1 is MDHEN and CDR2 is SYDVKM. The CDR3 sequence: CASSSPRQHSNQPQHF. The CDR3 DNA reads as TGTGCCAGCAGTTCACCCCGACAGCATAGCAATCAGCCCCAGCATTTT.

This clonotype was seen ten or more times. This chain links TRBV30 with TRBJ2-3; no firm D call. The germline CDR1 and CDR2 sequences are GTSNPN and SVGIG (reference sequence). V dropped 0 bases and J dropped 5 bases, with 6 bases sitting between them. This CDR3 is built from 12 residues. CDR3 in DNA: TGTGCCTGGAGTGTACTTGGAGATACGCAGTATTTT. This sequence encodes CAWSVLGDTQYF. Variable domain in full (rest from reference TRBV30 and TRBJ2-3): SQTIHQWPATLVQPVGSPLSLECTVEGTSNPNLYWYRQAAGRGLQLLFYSVGIGQISSEVPQNLSASRPQDRQFILSSKKLLLSDSGFYLCAWSVLGDTQYFGPGTRLTVL.

J is TRBJ2-2 and V is TRBV12-5, with TRBD1 identical over 7 bases. The germline CDR1 and CDR2 sequences are LGHNT and FRNRAP. After removal of 1 base from V and 6 bases from J, the junction contained 8 bases not matched to a gene. The CDR3 runs to 16 residues. The CDR3 region is CASGLGGTDRPGELFF. The CDR3 DNA follows: TGTGCTAGTGGTTTGGGAGGGACAGATCGGCCCGGGGAGCTGTTTTTT. Full variable domain (remainder filled in from reference TRBV12-5 and TRBJ2-2): DARVTQTPRHKVTEMGQEVTMRCQPILGHNTVFWYRQTMMQGLELLAYFRNRAPLDDSGMPKDRFSAEMPDATLATLKIQPSEPRDSAVYFCASGLGGTDRPGELFFGEGSRLTVL.

This clonotype came up a few times. The CDR3 spells CATSDSGRWNEKLFF. CDR3 nucleotides: TGTGCCACCAGTGATTCGGGCAGATGGAATGAAAAACTGTTTTTT. The chain employs TRBV24-1 and TRBJ1-4; D remains ambiguous. The CDR3 extends over 15 amino acids. Germline lookup yields CDR1 KGHDR and CDR2 SFDVKD. V was shortened by 2 bases and J by 5 bases, with 11 bases between the two germline ends.

This clonotype has a handful of counts. The chain is built from TRBV7-9 and TRBJ2-1, with 9 bases lining up with TRBD2. The ends lost 5 bases at V and 5 bases at J; junction bases unmatched: 10. The CDR3 length is 16 residues. CDR1 is SEHNR, CDR2 FQNEAQ, per germline (reference sequence). CDR3 in DNA: TGTGCCAGCAGCCCTCGGCTAGCGGGAAATCACAATGAGCAGTTCTTC. It translates to CASSPRLAGNHNEQFF.

V gene TRBV6-1 combines with J gene TRBJ2-2; 8 nucleotides match TRBD1. The CDR3 is made up of 15 amino acids. The junction had 9 bases not matched to a gene; V was cut back by 7 bases and J by 5 bases. Germline V gene lookup returns CDR1 MNHNS and CDR2 SASEGT. CDR3 in amino acids: CASNQGAGTTGELFF. The CDR3 DNA follows: TGTGCCAGCAACCAGGGGGCAGGGACTACCGGGGAGCTGTTTTTT.

The genes are TRBV11-2 and TRBJ1-2; maybe TRBD1 (5 bases). The V end lost 0 bases, the J end lost 2 bases, and 13 bases lay between the germline ends. The germline CDR1 and CDR2 sequences are SGHAT and FQNNGV. The CDR3 length is 16 residues. The CDR3 nucleotides read TGTGCCAGCAGCTTAGAAGGCTGGGGGGGAAACTATGGCTACACCTTC. It encodes CASSLEGWGGNYGYTF.

This clonotype was detected ten times or more. This chain joins TRBV27 and TRBJ2-1; 10 nucleotides align to TRBD2. Germline CDR1 MNHEY, CDR2 SMNVEV (reference sequence). The V segment lost 6 bases and the J segment 6 bases; nucleotides outside the gene matches: 11. This CDR3 comprises 16 residues. In nucleotides, the CDR3 is TGTGCCAGCAGCCGCAGAGCGGGAGGGGGTTCCAATGAGCAGTTCTTC. Protein sequence: CASSRRAGGGSNEQFF.

This clonotype showed up many times. The chain couples TRBV7-9 to TRBJ1-1; no clear D gene. V was clipped by 0 bases and J by 0 bases, with 11 bases between them. CDR3 length: 16 amino acids. The germline CDR1 and CDR2 sequences are SEHNR and FQNEAQ (reference sequence). The CDR3 coding sequence is TGTGCCAGCAGCTTAGCCGAGAGACCTATGAACACTGAAGCTTTCTTT. Translation: CASSLAERPMNTEAFF.

The chain couples TRBV4-1 to TRBJ1-1; 7 nucleotides align to TRBD1. Germline loops: CDR1 MGHRA, CDR2 YSYEKL. CDR3 length: 17 amino acids. V gave up 1 base and J gave up 1 base; unmatched junction bases: 9. In nucleotides, the CDR3 is TGCGCCAGCAGCCAAGTGGGGAGACAGGGAAAGAACACTGAAGCTTTCTTT. Translating gives CASSQVGRQGKNTEAFF.

This clonotype has a handful of counts. The chain links TRBV4-1 to TRBJ2-4; D perhaps matches TRBD2 (6 bases). Trimming removed 3 bases at V and 8 bases at J, with 23 bases between. The V gene's germline CDR1 is MGHRA and CDR2 YSYEKL. The CDR3 is 17 amino acids. The CDR3 region is CASSQDARSRGQDIQYF. The CDR3 coding sequence is TGCGCCAGCAGCCAGGATGCACGGTCGCGGGGCCAGGACATTCAGTACTTC.

Many counts were recorded for this clonotype. V and J are TRBV11-2 and TRBJ2-7; D is possibly TRBD1 or TRBD2 (5 bases each). This CDR3 is built from 14 residues. V lost 3 bases, J lost 6 bases, and 15 bases lay in between. Germline V gives CDR1 SGHAT, CDR2 FQNNGV. CDR3 region: CASSLTGTAVEQYF. DNA of the CDR3: TGTGCCAGCAGCTTGACCGGGACGGCCGTCGAGCAGTACTTC.